This T cell receptor beta chain derives from a study of identical twins (dated by TCRdb to 2016 to 2017). Regarding the complete study: To test whether fetal clonotypes persist, this study deep-sequenced TCR alpha and beta repertoires from monozygotic twins, from unrelated adults of various ages, and from cord blood. To rule out contamination, replicate twin experiments were performed at different times with different library preparation protocols.

Library generation was performed with 5' RACE. The listed sequencing device is Illumina HiSeq 2000. A universal primer binding site was added through template switching, and the final cDNA carried a unique molecular identifier so that TCR cDNA molecules could be counted accurately. Specific primers in the conserved constant-segment region were used to synthesize first-strand cDNA for the TCR alpha and beta chains. To control for contamination, every cDNA library was double barcoded, receiving both a SMART-Mk sample barcode and Illumina barcodes. TruSeq adapter sequences along with Illumina sample barcodes were introduced in two successive PCR steps. Sequencing of the TCR alpha and beta cDNA libraries was done on the Illumina HiSeq platform using custom primers. The paper's data handling went like this. MiGEC was used to process raw reads and extract unique molecular identifiers, and MiXCR was used to find CDR3 positions. For each individual, recombination models were inferred using an EM algorithm with the repgenHMM and IGoR tools. The analysis of shared clonotypes was done with the tcR package in R, with sharing normalized by the product of cloneset sizes. To study raw recombination without the effects of thymic and clonal selection, out-of-frame nonproductive sequences were analyzed. The public reads were reprocessed in TCRdb via fastp at Q25 and MiXCR, keeping in-frame beta chains. Every distinct CDR3 protein forms one entry, paired with its most common genes and DNA. The V and J calls, along with clone size, are taken from TCRdb and not from the paper's own processing. For this sample there are some 500,000 distinct CDR3 sequences; less than 25% appear just once. The ten largest clones capture 0.75% to 0.95% of the sample.

This clonotype was counted between two and nine times. This clone's antigen is unknown. No clone much larger than this one lies a single base away; base qualities are absent. V and J are truncated by 6 bases and 4 bases respectively, leaving an intervening sequence of 7 bases. Reading from cysteine to phenylalanine, the CDR3 counts 12 amino acids. This entry keeps only the CDR3 DNA: 36 bases, framed from base 1. Taken from the germline V gene (reference sequence), the CDR1 and CDR2 loops are LNHDA and SQIVND. All donors were healthy Caucasians. Three pairs of female monozygotic twins, all aged roughly 18 to 29 years, were included in the twin cohort. Positive isolation kits from Invitrogen were used to isolate CD4+ and CD8+ T cell populations. What the study reported, not specific to this receptor: Recombination models systematically underestimated out-of-frame TCR alpha sharing in monozygotic twins but agreed with sharing between unrelated individuals. Compared with coincidental sharing between unrelated individuals, an excess of low generation-probability sequences was observed among out-of-frame TCR alpha sequences shared between twins. Invariant T cells such as MAIT and iNKT could partly confound zero-insertion analyses, although diverse VJ usage argued against such confounding for most clonotypes. Abundant cord blood beta clonotypes had fewer insertions, young adult naive repertoires showed a similar but weaker trend, and memory repertoires showed no such trend. Because the same donors could not be followed over many years, the conclusions depended on cross-sectional statistical analysis. A weaker excess of twin sharing was found in beta out-of-frame sequences because the signal-to-noise ratio was lowered by fewer shared sequences.

This sample was also put to use in a study of T cells expressing NK-cell markers. The second study reports: About 8 donors provided sorted CD3+CD56+NKG2C+, CD3+CD56+NKG2C- and CD3+CD56-NKG2C+ T-cell subsets, whose TCR beta-chain repertoires were profiled. Among the eight sequenced donors, only one was HCMV-seronegative, while the other seven were HCMV-seropositive. To restrict sorting to alphabetaTCR-expressing T cells, an anti-gammadeltaTCR antibody was added in several experiments. In several donors, the dominant CD3+CD56+NKG2C+ clonotypes were among the top 10 CD8+ clonotypes and accounted for about 1.0-7.5% of CD8+ T cells. Those dominant clonotypes were again the most abundant among CD3+CD56-NKG2C+ cells in a few donors, at about 25-65%. It remained unclear whether the expanded NKG2C-expressing T cell clones were specific for HCMV antigens. The eight sequenced donors were randomly selected healthy volunteers, three men and five women. A commercial ELISA kit detecting HCMV-specific IgG in serum was used to determine HCMV serostatus. MIGEC was used to demultiplex reads and group reads by UMI, and MiTCR was used to assemble and quantify clonotypes. To exclude erroneous sequences, only TCR cDNA sequences supported by at least two reads were retained. The tcR package was used for downstream repertoire analysis, with clonotypes matched between fractions based on CDR3 nucleotide sequence plus V segment. Antigen specificity was annotated against VDJdb with VDJmatch, allowing one amino acid substitution in CDR3.

The origin of this receptor is a woman aged 18-35 years in good health. Sequenced: CD4+ T cells sorted from blood. The rearranged chain carries TRBV19 and TRBJ1-5; there is no confident call for the D gene. The nucleotides are TGTGCCAGTAGCTGGATTAATCAGCCCCAGCATTTT. Its translation is CASSWINQPQHF.